This is a list of T cell receptor beta chains from one sample in a study of CD8+ T cells in alopecia areata. Sequencing was performed with immunoSEQ multiplex PCR; in TCRdb, only in-frame clones are kept and a portion is missing. The table includes approximately 210,000 clones, roughly 44% detected once. This specimen was CD4+ T cells sorted from blood, taken at approximately week 36, from a patient treated with tofacitinib. The receptors derive from a human donor with alopecia areata. The CDR3 runs from the conserved cysteine through the conserved F or W. D genes are given only for firm matches. Rows may omit the clone size; those that give it use once, few, many or a size class.

clone size | J gene | D gene | V gene | CDR3 DNA | CDR3 protein
- | TRBJ2-7 | - | TRBV7-2 | TGTGCCAGCAGCTTATGGACCCAGCCGGTCGAGCAGTACTTC | CASSLWTQPVEQYF
- | TRBJ1-5 | - | TRBV6-1 | TGTGCCAGCAGTTCGGGGGTAGGGCCGAATCAGCCCCAGCATTTT | CASSSGVGPNQPQHF
few | TRBJ2-3 | TRBD2 | TRBV29-1 | TGCAGCGCCCAGAGGATAGCGGGATACAGCACAGATACGCAGTATTTT | CSAQRIAGYSTDTQYF
- | TRBJ2-1 | - | TRBV29-1 | TGCAGCGTTGATTCCCCAGGGACGGACGAGCAGTTCTTC | CSVDSPGTDEQFF
- | TRBJ1-5 | - | TRBV28 | TGTGCCAGCAGTTTTTGGGGCCTTGGAGGGGTTACCAATCAGCCCCAGCATTTT | CASSFWGLGGVTNQPQHF
few | TRBJ2-3 | - | TRBV19 | TGTGCCACCCGGGGGCCGGGCACAGATACGCAGTATTTT | CATRGPGTDTQYF
few | TRBJ2-7 | TRBD1 | TRBV7-9 | TGTGCCAGCAGCTTAGGGTCGGGGACAGGCGAGCAGTACTTC | CASSLGSGTGEQYF
many | TRBJ2-7 | TRBD2 | TRBV18 | TGTGCCAGCTCACCTTCTATTCAGCGGCCTAGCGGGACCCACGAGCAGTACTTC | CASSPSIQRPSGTHEQYF
few | TRBJ2-1 | TRBD1 | TRBV28 | TGTGCCAGCAGTAGGGGACAGGACTATGAGCAGTTCTTC | CASSRGQDYEQFF
- | TRBJ1-4 | - | TRBV20-1 | TGCAGTGCTAGAGATGAAAAACTGTTTTTT | CSARDEKLFF
- | TRBJ2-2 | - | TRBV27 | TGTGCCAGCAGTCGGGGCTGGGACGGATCAAACACCGGGGAGCTGTTTTTT | CASSRGWDGSNTGELFF
- | TRBJ1-4 | - | TRBV4-1 | TGCGCCAGCAGCCAAAGGTCGTCGGGGGGCGGAAAACTGTTTTTT | CASSQRSSGGGKLFF
few | TRBJ2-7 | - | TRBV7-2 | TGTGCCAGCAGCCTCACGGCCAGCTCCTACGAGCAGTACTTC | CASSLTASSYEQYF
- | TRBJ2-7 | - | TRBV27 | TGTGCCAGCAGTAGAACGGACCGAAGGGGATACGAGCAGTACTTC | CASSRTDRRGYEQYF
- | TRBJ2-1 | - | TRBV19 | TGTGCCAGTGGGGAAGGGGCGGTTGAGCAGTTCTTC | CASGEGAVEQFF
- | TRBJ2-7 | - | TRBV4-2 | TGTGCCAGCAGCCGCATAGCGGTGAGCTCCTACGAGCAGTACTTC | CASSRIAVSSYEQYF
once | TRBJ2-1 | TRBD1 | TRBV5-1 | TGCGCCAGCAGCTTAATGAACAGGGGCGATGAGCAGTTCTTC | CASSLMNRGDEQFF
few | TRBJ2-4 | TRBD2 | TRBV10-2 | TGCGCCAGCAGGCGCATTGGGACTAGCGGGAGCGCGGCCAAAAACATTCAGTACTTC | CASRRIGTSGSAAKNIQYF
- | TRBJ1-4 | TRBD1 | TRBV30 | TGTGCAAGTAGGTCGGTGGGACAGGGCCTTTGGAAACTGTTTTTT | CASRSVGQGLWKLFF
few | TRBJ1-1 | - | TRBV18 | TGTGCCAGCTCACCCACCCCGGGGGCAGGGGTGAACACTGAAGCTTTCTTT | CASSPTPGAGVNTEAFF
once | TRBJ2-1 | TRBD2 | TRBV18 | TGTGCCAGCTCCGGGCTAGCGGGAAATGGAAATGAGCAGTTCTTC | CASSGLAGNGNEQFF
few | TRBJ2-5 | TRBD1 | TRBV7-7 | TGTGCTAGCAGCTGGCGCCAGGGGGCCCGGGAGACCCAGTACTTC | CASSWRQGARETQYF
- | TRBJ2-7 | TRBD2 | TRBV29-1 | TGCAGCGTGGGGGTTGCGGGAGGTTCCGACAACGAGCAGTACTTC | CSVGVAGGSDNEQYF
few | TRBJ1-3 | - | TRBV4-2 | TGTGCCAGCCAGGACAGACTCTCTGGAAACACCATATATTTT | CASQDRLSGNTIYF
few | TRBJ1-2 | - | TRBV29-1 | TGCAGCGTCTCGGGTCGGGCTGGCTACACCTTC | CSVSGRAGYTF
- | TRBJ2-6 | - | TRBV14 | TGTGCCAGCAGCCAGATTTCCCGGGCTTCTGGGGCCAACGTCCTGACTTTC | CASSQISRASGANVLTF
many | TRBJ2-7 | - | TRBV4-1 | TGCGCCAGCAGCAACGTCCAGGCCTCAGGCTCCTACGAGCAGTACTTC | CASSNVQASGSYEQYF
- | TRBJ2-3 | TRBD2 | TRBV29-1 | TGCAGCGTCGTGGGGGGACTAGCGGGAGAAGCTATGAGCACAGATACGCAGTATTTT | CSVVGGLAGEAMSTDTQYF